One sample yielded the 27 T cell receptor beta chains listed below, sequenced in a study of tumor-infiltrating lymphocytes in primary liver carcinoma. A constant-region primer primed TCR beta cDNA synthesis from 500 ng of total RNA. Library construction for TCR beta comprised three nested multiplex PCR rounds performed with slightly modified ARM-PCR. Both of the initial two PCR rounds ran for roughly 10 cycles and employed TRBV1-TRBV30 forward primers alongside a C-beta reverse primer. In TCRdb, the multiplex PCR reads were re-called with MiXCR into one record per CDR3 protein. Of some 120,000 distinct CDR3 sequences in the sample, 50% to 80% were seen once. Co-extracting RNA and DNA was done with about 20-33 mg of unsorted bulk tissue as input. Sequencing was performed on liver tumor tissue from sampling region 3. Subset given: tumor region T3, left-lateral pole. The receptors originated from an older woman with primary liver carcinoma and hepatitis B virus infection.

As to this clonotype: Compared with germline, one end of the junction differs, possibly owing to a read error. The CDR3 region has the DNA TGTGCCAACAGTGTCGAGGGACTAGCAAGGGGCGGGGAGCTGTTGTTT. Amino acids: CANSVEGLARGGELLF. The J gene is TRBJ2-2, the V gene TRBV6-1; 9 bases are a match to TRBD2. The CDR3 runs to 16 residues. CDR1 is MNHNS, CDR2 SASEGT, per germline.

The genes are TRBV11-2 and TRBJ2-5; the match to TRBD2 covers 8 bases. This CDR3 region has 16 residues. The junction had 15 bases not matched to a gene; V was cut back by 7 bases and J by 5 bases. Germline CDR1 is SGHAT and CDR2 is FQNNGV. The CDR3 spells CASTPRGSGSRETQYF. The CDR3 bases are TGTGCCAGCACGCCCCGTGGCAGCGGGAGTCGGGAGACCCAGTACTTC.

As for this clonotype: The CDR3 does not end in the conserved phenylalanine or tryptophan, so this is likely a read error. V gene TRBV6-1 combines with J gene TRBJ2-5, with D perhaps matching TRBD1 or TRBD2 (6 bases each). The germline CDR1 and CDR2 sequences are MNHNS and SASEGT. The CDR3 is made up of 15 amino acids. The CDR3 reads CPSSEGGGGGETQYL. The CDR3 bases are TGTCCCAGCAGTGAAGGCGGAGGAGGGGGAGAGACCCAGTACTTA.

The chain uses TRBV5-1 and TRBJ2-5, with 7 bases fitting TRBD2. Per the germline V gene, CDR1 is SGHRS and CDR2 is YFSETQ. J was trimmed by 2 bases and V by 8 bases; bases with no gene match: 15. The CDR3 is 16 residues long. The CDR3 DNA sequence: TGCGCCAGAAGCCGTGGCCGGGGGGTGGCACAAGAGACCCAGTACTTC. Translating it yields CARSRGRGVAQETQYF. Drawing the rest from reference TRBV5-1 and TRBJ2-5, the complete variable domain is KAGVTQTPRYLIKTRGQQVTLSCSPISGHRSVSWYQQTPGQGLQFLFEYFSETQRNKGNFPGRFSGRQFSNSRSEMNVSTLELGDSALYLCARSRGRGVAQETQYFGPGTRLLVL.

The rearrangement joins TRBV12-3 or TRBV12-4 to TRBJ2-5; 7 bases fit TRBD2. The CDR3 is 14 amino acids. Losses at the gene ends were 5 bases for V and 4 bases for J; bases not matched to a gene: 7. The CDR3 reads CASSRGIAGETQYF. The DNA for the CDR3 is TGTGCCAGCAGTCGGGGGATAGCGGGAGAGACCCAGTACTTC.

This clonotype has a count of ten or more. The V gene is TRBV7-8, the J gene TRBJ1-2; TRBD1 matches at 10 bases. The CDR3 extends over 14 amino acids. Losses at the gene ends were 5 bases for V and 2 bases for J; bases not matched to a gene: 2. Germline V gene data show CDR1 as SGHVS and CDR2 as FQNEAQ. The CDR3 is CASSPGQGNYGYTF. CDR3 nucleotides: TGTGCCAGCAGCCCGGGACAGGGGAACTATGGCTACACCTTC.

This clonotype was found many times. The V gene is TRBV4-1, the J gene TRBJ1-2, with D perhaps TRBD1 (5 bases). Looked up from germline, CDR1 is MGHRA and CDR2 is YSYEKL. This CDR3 is 15 amino acids long. With 0 bases removed from V and 4 bases from J, the gap between germline ends came to 12 bases. Written as DNA, the CDR3 is TGCGCCAGCAGCCAAGATGAGGGGTCCCCCTATGGCTACACCTTC. Its protein is CASSQDEGSPYGYTF.

Concerning this clonotype: Being one base from a much bigger clone, this may be a read error. The rearrangement links TRBV7-9 to TRBJ2-1; D remains ambiguous. The length of the CDR3 is 11 residues. V dropped 5 bases and J dropped 12 bases, with 11 bases sitting between them. Germline lookup yields CDR1 SEHNR and CDR2 FQNEAQ (reference sequence). The CDR3 is CASSPHKGQFF. CDR3 coding DNA: TGTGCCAGCAGCCCTCATAAGGGGCAGTTCTTC.

Concerning this clonotype itself: Likely a read error: the CDR3 ends without its conserved phenylalanine or tryptophan. The chain joins TRBV6-2 or TRBV6-3 to TRBJ1-1, with TRBD1 matching over 10 bases. CDR1 MNHEY and CDR2 SVGEGT come from the germline V gene. The CDR3 consists of 16 residues. The CDR3 DNA reads as TGTGCCAGCAGCCAGACAGGGGGCGCGAGGAACACCGAAGCTTTCTGT. Encoded protein: CASSQTGGARNTEAFC.

A note on this clonotype: The missing conserved phenylalanine or tryptophan at the end of this CDR3 makes a read error likely. The chain carries TRBV11-1 and TRBJ1-5, with TRBD1 as a possible D gene (6 bases). The germline gives CDR1 SGHAT, CDR2 FQDESV (reference sequence). The CDR3 runs to 13 residues. The V end lost 5 bases, the J end lost 9 bases, and 14 bases lay between the germline ends. CDR3 nucleotide sequence: TGTGCCAGCAGCCGAGACAGGAGTCTGCCCCAGCATTAT. Residues: CASSRDRSLPQHY.

For this clonotype: A read error is possible here, since a much larger clone lies one base away. The chain carries TRBV12-3 or TRBV12-4 and TRBJ1-2, with D perhaps matching TRBD1 (5 bases). The CDR3 is made up of 13 amino acids. Here the CDR3 reads CASSLGENYGYAF. CDR3 nucleotides: TGTGCCAGCAGCTTGGGGGAAAACTATGGCTACGCCTTC.

With regard to this clonotype: An end of the junction does not agree with germline; a read error may underlie this. The chain carries TRBV4-1 and TRBJ1-5; D is possibly TRBD1 (6 bases). CDR1 is MGHRA, CDR2 YSYEKL, per germline. This CDR3 is 17 amino acids long. For the CDR3, the DNA is TGCGCCAGCAACCAAGAAGGGGGACATCGGGTCCGTCAGCCCCCGCATTTT. This encodes CASNQEGGHRVRQPPHF.

This clonotype was observed once. An end of the junction differs from the germline gene, which may be a read error. The chain is built from TRBV11-2 and TRBJ2-5; possibly TRBD1 or TRBD2 for D (5 bases each). Germline assignment: CDR1 SGHAT and CDR2 FQNNGV. The CDR3 spans 13 residues. In DNA, the CDR3 is TGTGTCAGCAGCTTAGATAGGGGAGAGACCAAGTACTTC. Encoded protein: CVSSLDRGETKYF.

This sequence joins TRBV5-8 and TRBJ2-5; no clear D gene. The germline V gene encodes CDR1 SGHTS and CDR2 YDEGEE. Trimming cost V 5 bases and J 5 bases, with 13 bases left between them. The CDR3 is 13 amino acids. CDR3 protein: CASSMKRWETQYF. As DNA, the CDR3 is TGTGCCAGCAGTATGAAGAGGTGGGAGACCCAGTACTTC.

This clonotype is a singleton in its sample. The rearrangement uses TRBV6-1 and TRBJ1-5; D possibly corresponds to TRBD1 (6 bases). The CDR3 has 16 amino acids. The V and J ends lost 4 bases and 7 bases respectively, with 20 bases between them. Germline CDR1 reads MNHNS; CDR2 reads SASEGT. The CDR3 region is CASSVRDMGRRQPQHF. The CDR3 nucleotides read TGTGCCAGCAGTGTCCGGGACATGGGGCGCCGGCAGCCCCAGCATTTT.

About this clonotype itself: A much more abundant neighbour one base away suggests this may be a read error. The chain employs TRBV6-1 and TRBJ1-3; the D is unclear. The CDR3 is 15 residues long. Germline lookup yields CDR1 MNHNS and CDR2 SASEGT. The CDR3 protein is CTSSGNLGSGNTIYF. CDR3 nucleotide sequence: TGTACCAGCAGTGGGAATCTCGGCTCTGGAAACACCATATATTTT.

This clonotype was found once. Given the absence of the conserved phenylalanine or tryptophan at the CDR3 end, a read error is likely. The rearrangement joins TRBV7-9 to TRBJ2-3; the match to TRBD2 covers 7 bases. Germline V CDR1 and CDR2: SEHNR, FQNEAQ (reference sequence). The CDR3 is made up of 13 amino acids. The chain's CDR3 is CANSSTSVNTQYP. The CDR3, as DNA: TGTGCCAACAGCTCCACTAGCGTAAATACGCAGTATCCT.

Ten or more counts support this clonotype. V is TRBV12-3 or TRBV12-4 and J is TRBJ2-1; D ambiguous. V was trimmed by 0 bases and J by 10 bases, leaving 7 bases between them. This CDR3 comprises 12 residues. The CDR3 DNA is TGTGCCAGCAGTTTAGCGGGAAGGGAGCAGTTCTTC. Translating it yields CASSLAGREQFF.

In this sample, this clonotype turned up many times. The rearrangement uses TRBV6-1 and TRBJ1-5; perhaps TRBD1 as D (5 bases). This CDR3 comprises 16 residues. The germline gives CDR1 MNHNS, CDR2 SASEGT. The germline V and J ends were trimmed by 4 bases and 3 bases, with 16 bases remaining between them. The DNA of the CDR3 is TGTGCCAGCAGTGTTTTGCACACAGGAATCAATCAGCCCCAGCATTTT. This gives the protein CASSVLHTGINQPQHF.

This clonotype was seen a handful of times. This CDR3 is missing its conserved last phenylalanine or tryptophan, likely due to a read error. This chain uses TRBV4-1 with TRBJ1-1; D gene ambiguous. The CDR3 is made up of 12 amino acids. Germline CDR1 reads MGHRA; CDR2 reads YSYEKL. The CDR3 protein is CASSAGNTEAFV. The CDR3, as DNA: TGCGCTAGCAGCGCAGGGAACACTGAAGCTTTCGTT.

This clonotype is medium-sized within its sample. This chain uses TRBV11-2 with TRBJ2-5; TRBD1 is a possible D gene (6 bases). The CDR3 runs 12 residues. In germline, CDR1 is SGHAT, CDR2 FQNNGV. Trimming left V 2 bases short and J 9 bases short, with 10 bases between. CDR3 sequence: CASSLPEGAQYF. The CDR3 region has the DNA TGTGCCAGCAGCTTACCAGAGGGGGCCCAGTACTTC.

To note about this clonotype: A much larger clone lies a single base off, so this may be a read error. The chain is built from TRBV7-8 and TRBJ1-3, with D unclear. Deletions cut 3 bases from V and 1 base from J, with 13 bases between. CDR1 and CDR2 from the germline V gene are SGHVS and FQNEAQ. There are 16 residues in the CDR3. For the CDR3, the DNA is TGTGCCAGCAGCTTGGTACGGTGGCCATCTGGAAACACCATATATTTT. Encoded protein: CASSLVRWPSGNTIYF.

Points on this clonotype: This may be a read error, as it is one base from a much larger clone. This chain uses TRBV4-1 with TRBJ1-3; a weak D match, TRBD1 (6 bases). CDR3 size: 15 residues. Trimming took 7 bases from V and 4 from J, leaving 17 bases between them. Germline CDR1 and CDR2: MGHRA and YSYEKL. CDR3 sequence reads: CASNLLPGTGNTIYF. Written as DNA, the CDR3 is TGCGCCAGCAACCTCCTCCCGGGGACAGGAAACACCATATATTTT.

As to this clonotype: With a much larger clone just one base away, this may be a read error. This rearrangement joins TRBV12-3 or TRBV12-4 to TRBJ2-5; D may correspond to TRBD1 or TRBD2 (6 bases each). The CDR3 covers 14 residues. Between the trimmed V and J ends, which lost 5 bases and 4 bases, there was a span of 14 bases. CDR3: CASSVIGGGETQYF. As DNA, the CDR3 is TGTGCCAGCAGTGTAATAGGGGGAGGAGAGACCCAGTACTTC.

This chain links TRBV5-1 with TRBJ2-2; possible D gene TRBD1, 6 bases. The CDR3 is made up of 17 amino acids. Germline V gives CDR1 SGHRS, CDR2 YFSETQ. V lost 4 bases and J lost 3, with 19 bases in between. This CDR3 reads CASSVTFSRGDTGELFF. DNA for the CDR3: TGCGCCAGCAGCGTAACGTTCAGCAGGGGAGACACCGGGGAGCTGTTTTTT.

In the case of this clonotype: The junction differs from germline at one of its ends, possibly a read error. The gene calls are TRBV11-3 and TRBJ2-1; TRBD1 might be the D (6 bases). The CDR3 sequence is 15 residues long. The V gene's germline CDR1 is SGHNT and CDR2 YENEEA. CDR3 loop: CASSLPGLWDKEQFF. For the CDR3, the DNA is TGTGCCAGCAGTTTGCCGGGTTTATGGGACAAAGAGCAGTTCTTC.

On this clonotype itself: The conserved closing phenylalanine or tryptophan is absent in this CDR3, likely reflecting a read error. This chain uses TRBV5-1 with TRBJ2-1; D remains unclear. The CDR3 loop spans 14 amino acids. The germline V gene encodes CDR1 SGHRS and CDR2 YFSETQ. DNA of the CDR3: TGCGCCAGCAGCTTGAACTCCCTTGACAACGAGCAGTTCCTC. Its translation is CASSLNSLDNEQFL.